One and the same sample provided the 21 T cell receptor beta chains below, sequenced in a study of T cells after yellow fever vaccination. Via MiXCR, TCRdb re-called the 5' RACE reads, giving one row per CDR3 protein. The sample consists of some 290,000 distinct CDR3 sequences, around a tenth of them appearing once. The material sequenced was CD4+ T cells sorted from PBMCs, taken 45 days after the yellow fever booster vaccination. These receptors all stem from a man younger than 35 who received the YFV17D yellow fever vaccine.

In its sample, this clonotype was seen a few times. The chain couples TRBV9 to TRBJ2-3; no firm D call. The V end was cut by 2 bases, the J end by 6 bases, with 10 bases between. The CDR3 sequence is 13 residues long. CDR1 and CDR2 from the germline V gene are SGDLS and YYNGEE. CDR3 in amino acids: CASSVYLGDTQYF. For the CDR3, the DNA is TGTGCCAGCAGCGTTTATCTAGGGGATACGCAGTATTTT.

This clonotype was seen a handful of times. This rearrangement joins TRBV7-2 to TRBJ2-1; D is perhaps TRBD2 (6 bases). CDR3 length: 13 residues. Germline V gene sequence: CDR1 SGHTA, CDR2 FQGNSA. The V end lost 10 bases, the J end lost 3 bases, and 13 bases lay between the germline ends. The CDR3 here is CATAQDYYNEQFF. The CDR3, as DNA: TGTGCCACCGCCCAGGACTACTACAATGAGCAGTTCTTC. The full variable domain, in which reference TRBV7-2 and TRBJ2-1 provide the parts outside the CDR3, is GAGVSQSPSNKVTEKGKDVELRCDPISGHTALYWYRQSLGQGLEFLIYFQGNSAPDKSGLPSDRFSAERTGGSVSTLTIQRTQQEDSAVYLCATAQDYYNEQFFGPGTRLTVL.

This clonotype was detected many times. The chain is built from TRBV6-2 or TRBV6-3 and TRBJ2-3; 7 bases are shared with TRBD2. The J segment lost 4 bases and the V segment lost 2 bases, leaving 12 bases of the junction unmatched. From germline, CDR1 is MNHEY and CDR2 SVGEGT. The CDR3 covers 17 residues. The CDR3 protein is CASSYVSGREEPDTQYF. CDR3 nucleotide sequence: TGTGCCAGCAGTTACGTTTCGGGCCGGGAGGAGCCAGATACGCAGTATTTT.

Comment on this clonotype: The conserved final phenylalanine or tryptophan is absent from the CDR3, which likely points to a read error. This sequence joins TRBV19 and TRBJ2-1; TRBD2 agrees at 7 bases. J gave up 0 bases and V 7 bases, and 9 bases lay outside the gene matches. The CDR3 sequence is 16 residues long. Looked up from germline, CDR1 is LNHDA and CDR2 is SQIVND (reference sequence). This chain's CDR3 is CASKKGTGGSYNEQFL. Here the CDR3 DNA reads TGTGCCAGTAAAAAAGGGACGGGGGGCTCCTACAATGAGCAGTTCCTC.

This clonotype was picked up a small number of times. This chain joins TRBV12-3 or TRBV12-4 and TRBJ1-6; no clear D gene. Trimming pared 7 bases from V and 11 bases from J, leaving 15 bases between. This CDR3 contains 13 residues. Written as DNA, the CDR3 is TGTGCCAGCAAGGAGTTGGACCTGGCACCCCTCCACTTT. Translation: CASKELDLAPLHF.

This chain joins TRBV6-5 and TRBJ1-1; tentatively, D is TRBD1 (6 bases). Trimming removed 10 bases at V and 1 base at J, with 13 bases between. This CDR3 comprises 13 residues. Germline CDR1 MNHEY, CDR2 SVGAGI. This chain's CDR3 is CATSDRSNTEAFF. The DNA of the CDR3 is TGTGCCACCTCGGACAGATCGAACACTGAAGCTTTCTTT.

This clonotype was detected only once. The rearrangement links TRBV7-6 to TRBJ2-5; 7 nucleotides align to TRBD2. V dropped 5 bases and J dropped 5; count of bases not matched to a gene: 14. This CDR3 comprises 16 residues. The V gene's germline CDR1 is SGHVS and CDR2 FNYEAQ. CDR3: CASSRGGGSLWETQYF. CDR3 nucleotides: TGTGCCAGCAGCAGGGGAGGCGGGAGTCTGTGGGAGACCCAGTACTTC.

This clonotype has a count of ten or more. This rearrangement joins TRBV5-4 to TRBJ2-3; unclear D gene. The CDR3 length is 13 residues. Germline V gives CDR1 SGHNT, CDR2 YYREEE (reference sequence). The V gene lost 2 bases and the J gene lost 3 bases, with 7 bases spanning the gap. CDR3 residues: CASSFMGTDTQYF. The CDR3 coding sequence is TGTGCCAGCAGCTTTATGGGGACAGATACGCAGTATTTT.

The chain links TRBV7-2 to TRBJ1-1; TRBD1 is a possible D gene (5 bases). CDR1 SGHTA and CDR2 FQGNSA come from the germline V gene. Trimming removed 8 bases at V and 0 bases at J, with 13 bases between. The CDR3 consists of 14 residues. CDR3 in amino acids: CASAREQLNTEAFF. CDR3 nucleotide sequence: TGTGCCAGCGCCAGGGAGCAGTTGAACACTGAAGCTTTCTTT.

This clonotype was seen a few times. This rearrangement joins TRBV5-1 to TRBJ2-7, with D possibly TRBD1 on 5 matching bases. Germline V gene data show CDR1 as SGHRS and CDR2 as YFSETQ. The V end lost 0 bases, the J end lost 2 bases, and 12 bases lay between the germline ends. The CDR3 contains 15 residues. CDR3 residues: CASSLAAGNPYEQYF. DNA for the CDR3: TGCGCCAGCAGCTTGGCCGCAGGGAACCCCTACGAGCAGTACTTC.

In this sample, this clonotype turned up a few times. This chain connects TRBV29-1 to TRBJ2-7, with a tentative D call TRBD2 (5 bases). Germline lookup yields CDR1 SQVTM and CDR2 ANQGSEA. Trimming pared 4 bases from V and 5 bases from J, leaving 9 bases between. CDR3 size: 11 residues. CDR3 loop: CSVAWGDEQYF. DNA for the CDR3: TGCAGCGTTGCCTGGGGAGACGAGCAGTACTTC.

This clonotype was recorded a few times. The chain carries TRBV5-1 and TRBJ1-1; D is unresolved. Germline values: CDR1 SGHRS, CDR2 YFSETQ. Trimming removed 1 base at V and 3 bases at J, with 10 bases between. The CDR3 runs to 14 residues. CDR3 residues: CASSLMGEDTEAFF. The CDR3 DNA is TGCGCCAGCAGCTTGATGGGCGAAGACACTGAAGCTTTCTTT.

This chain joins TRBV18 and TRBJ2-3; D may be TRBD1 or TRBD2 (6 bases each). The germline gives CDR1 KGHSH, CDR2 LQKENI. With 3 bases removed from V and 5 bases from J, the gap between germline ends came to 15 bases. This CDR3 region has 15 residues. Written as DNA, the CDR3 is TGTGCCAGCTCACCTGTAGGGGGGAGTGGAGATACGCAGTATTTT. Its translation is CASSPVGGSGDTQYF.

V usage is TRBV7-2 and J usage is TRBJ1-1, with D unclear. Germline CDR1 reads SGHTA; CDR2 reads FQGNSA. Trimming took 5 bases from V and 6 from J, leaving 13 bases between them. CDR3 length equals 13 residues. This CDR3 reads CASSPRTAAEAFF. In nucleotides, the CDR3 is TGTGCCAGCAGCCCACGGACGGCGGCTGAAGCTTTCTTT.

The chain employs TRBV4-1 and TRBJ2-1; a weak D match, TRBD1 (6 bases). There are 17 residues in the CDR3. Between the trimmed V and J ends, which lost 3 bases and 0 bases, there was a span of 15 bases. Germline CDR1 is MGHRA and CDR2 is YSYEKL. CDR3 DNA sequence: TGCGCCAGCAGCCATGGGCCCGGGACAAGCTCCTACAATGAGCAGTTCTTC. This sequence encodes CASSHGPGTSSYNEQFF.

The chain links TRBV7-9 to TRBJ2-5; 8 nucleotides agree with TRBD2. The CDR3 is made up of 13 amino acids. Germline loops: CDR1 SEHNR, CDR2 FQNEAQ (reference sequence). Trimming removed 7 bases from V and 2 bases from J; junction bases left unmatched: 3. The CDR3 bases are TGTGCCAGCACCGGGGGGGTGCAAGAGACCCAGTACTTC. Its translation: CASTGGVQETQYF.

The CDR3 DNA is TGTGCCAGCAGCTTACAACAGTCGAACACTGAAGCTTTCTTT. Amino acid sequence: CASSLQQSNTEAFF. This sequence joins TRBV7-9 and TRBJ1-1, with D hard to call. Trimming stripped 2 bases from V and 1 base from J, with 8 bases between. CDR1 is SEHNR and CDR2 is FQNEAQ in the germline V gene (reference sequence). The CDR3 has 14 amino acids. Based on the CDR3 plus reference TRBV7-9 and TRBJ1-1, the full variable domain is DTGVSQNPRHKITKRGQNVTFRCDPISEHNRLYWYRQTLGQGPEFLTYFQNEAQLEKSRLLSDRFSAERPKGSFSTLEIQRTEQGDSAMYLCASSLQQSNTEAFFGQGTRLTVV.

This clonotype was recorded many times. The J gene is TRBJ2-1, the V gene TRBV6-5, with 8 bases matching TRBD1. CDR3 size: 15 residues. Germline CDR1 reads MNHEY; CDR2 reads SVGAGI. The V segment lost 6 bases and the J segment 10 bases; nucleotides outside the gene matches: 14. CDR3 sequence (DNA): TGTGCCAGCAGAACGTCGGGACAGGTACTTTGGGAGCAGTTCTTC. It encodes CASRTSGQVLWEQFF.

This clonotype has only a few counts. Here the CDR3 reads CASSPGGISYEQYF. The CDR3 DNA sequence: TGTGCCAGCTCACCAGGGGGGATCTCCTACGAGCAGTACTTC. The rearrangement links TRBV18 to TRBJ2-7, with TRBD2 as a possible D gene (6 bases). Germline lookup yields CDR1 KGHSH and CDR2 LQKENI. The germline V and J ends were trimmed by 2 bases and 0 bases, with 8 bases remaining between them. This CDR3 spans 14 amino acids.

In this sample, this clonotype turned up many times. The chain recombines TRBV12-3 or TRBV12-4 with TRBJ1-5; D unresolved. The CDR3 is 13 amino acids. V lost 4 bases to trimming and J lost 7 bases, with 11 bases between them. The CDR3 loop is CASSWSGGQPQHF. The CDR3 DNA sequence: TGTGCCAGCAGTTGGAGCGGAGGGCAGCCCCAGCATTTT.

The chain couples TRBV27 to TRBJ1-2, with D unclear. From germline, CDR1 is MNHEY and CDR2 SMNVEV (reference sequence). The CDR3 extends over 14 amino acids. The V end was cut by 2 bases, the J end by 2 bases, with 9 bases between. The CDR3 nucleotides are TGTGCCAGCAGTTTAGATACAAAGAACTATGGCTACACCTTC. This codes for CASSLDTKNYGYTF.